What follows are 6 T cell receptor beta chains derived from one specimen sequenced in a study of OX40 agonist ivuxolimab in advanced cancers. Libraries were prepared through the immunoSEQ multiplex PCR assay. Entries here come from immuneACCESS through TCRdb and include only in-frame sequences with V and J called. Some clones fail to appear in such tables; in the studies checked, an unresolved V gene covers under half of the shortfall, and the cause of the remainder is unknown. The sample records around 84,000 clones, 75% to 95% of which are singletons. The ten biggest clones cover around 0.44% of the sample. The sequencing here drew on CD4+ or CD8+ T cells sorted from blood, taken in a trial of the OX40 agonist ivuxolimab. All receptors come from an adult with an advanced solid tumor such as melanoma, head and neck, liver or kidney cancer.

V is TRBV5-1 and J is TRBJ1-2; TRBD1 matches 7 bases. With V trimmed by 5 bases and J by 12 bases, 25 bases remained unmatched. CDR3 length equals 17 residues. The germline gives CDR1 SGHRS, CDR2 YFSETQ. The CDR3 spells CASSSSIPGGPGADDTF. The CDR3, as DNA: TGCGCCAGCAGTTCTTCAATTCCAGGGGGTCCCGGAGCTGATGACACCTTC.

The chain carries TRBV7-9 and TRBJ2-3; 7 bases are shared with TRBD1. V was pared by 4 bases and J by 8 bases, with 12 bases of the junction left unmatched. Per germline, CDR1 SEHNR and CDR2 FQNEAQ (reference sequence). CDR3 length equals 15 residues. The CDR3 sequence: CASSSSRQGRGTQYF. In DNA form, the CDR3 reads TGTGCCAGCAGCTCGAGTAGACAGGGACGGGGTACGCAGTATTTT. Combining the CDR3 with reference TRBV7-9 and TRBJ2-3 gives the whole variable domain DTGVSQNPRHKITKRGQNVTFRCDPISEHNRLYWYRQTLGQGPEFLTYFQNEAQLEKSRLLSDRFSAERPKGSFSTLEIQRTEQGDSAMYLCASSSSRQGRGTQYFGPGTRLTVL.

This clone was seen a single time. The CDR3 DNA reads as TGTGCCAGCAGCGTTCTCAGAGGGAAAGCTTTCTTT. The encoded protein is CASSVLRGKAFF. The chain joins TRBV7-8 to TRBJ1-1; D is unresolved. The V and J ends lost 5 bases and 9 bases respectively, with 13 bases between them. This CDR3 is 12 amino acids long. Per the germline V gene, CDR1 is SGHVS and CDR2 is FQNEAQ.

This chain links TRBV7-2 with TRBJ1-2, with D possibly being TRBD1 (6 bases). CDR3 length equals 14 residues. CDR1 SGHTA and CDR2 FQGNSA come from the germline V gene. V was clipped by 5 bases and J by 8 bases, with 18 bases between them. The CDR3 DNA sequence: TGTGCCAGCAGCCCTAGCGGGGGGGCTGGGGGCTACACCTTC. This translates into CASSPSGGAGGYTF.

The chain links TRBV2 to TRBJ1-4, with TRBD1 matching 8 bases. Germline V gene lookup returns CDR1 SNHLY and CDR2 FYNNEI. After removal of 10 bases from V and 6 bases from J, the junction contained 10 bases not matched to a gene. The CDR3 contains 14 residues. DNA of the CDR3: TGTGCCAACCCACCACAGGGGGTTGATGAAAAACTGTTTTTT. This encodes CANPPQGVDEKLFF.

This clone was counted a few times. This chain joins TRBV10-3 and TRBJ2-3, with 9 bases matching TRBD2. Trimming took 6 bases from V and 7 from J; bases not matched to a gene: 11. CDR3 size: 15 residues. CDR1 and CDR2 from the germline V gene are ENHRY and SYGVKD. The CDR3 nucleotides are TGTGCCATCAGCTCAAATAGCGGGAGTTCCAATACGCAGTATTTT. Amino acid sequence: CAISSNSGSSNTQYF.